Following are 14 T cell receptor beta chains from one sample sequenced in a study of shared clonotypes between healthy human individuals. Here immunoSEQ multiplex PCR was the method, and the copy in TCRdb shows in-frame clones only, minus some. The data contain approximately 98,000 clones, around 65% of them singletons. Sequences were obtained from memory CD8+ T cells sorted from blood. Indicated subset: CD45RO+ cells pooled with CCR7-negative TemRA cells. These receptors were taken from a woman aged 25 to 39 in good health.

V gene TRBV4-2 combines with J gene TRBJ2-1, with D possibly TRBD2 on 6 matching bases. Looked up from germline, CDR1 is LGHNA and CDR2 is YNFKEQ. This CDR3 has 17 amino acids. Trimming took 0 bases from V and 7 from J, leaving 19 bases between them. CDR3 sequence (DNA): TGTGCCAGCAGCCAAGACCAGGGCGCGGGATCGAATAATGAGCAGTTCTTC. Translated: CASSQDQGAGSNNEQFF.

The chain recombines TRBV7-8 with TRBJ2-7; 12 bases are a match to TRBD1. The length of the CDR3 is 17 residues. Germline V gene data show CDR1 as SGHVS and CDR2 as FQNEAQ. V lost 5 bases to trimming and J lost 5 bases; unmatched junction nucleotides: 13. CDR3 coding DNA: TGTGCCAGCAGCCCCCGGGATTTGGGACAGGGGGCCCACGAGCAGTACTTC. Amino acid sequence: CASSPRDLGQGAHEQYF.

The J gene is TRBJ2-7, the V gene TRBV10-2; TRBD1 matches 9 bases. Germline V gives CDR1 WSHSY, CDR2 SAAADI. This CDR3 is 16 amino acids long. The trim removed 4 bases at V and 5 bases at J, leaving 12 bases unmatched. CDR3 in DNA: TGCGCCAGCAGTGCTCCTTCGGACAGGGGTTTGGACGAGCAGTACTTC. Translated: CASSAPSDRGLDEQYF.

The V gene is TRBV23-1, the J gene TRBJ2-5; possibly TRBD1 for D (7 bases). TRBV23-1 is annotated as an ORF whose role is uncertain. The ends were cut back, 4 bases at V and 7 bases at J, with 22 bases in the middle. This CDR3 has 16 residues. The CDR3 loop is CASSRGDSLKRGTQYF. The CDR3 region has the DNA TGCGCCAGCAGTCGGGGGGACAGCCTGAAAAGGGGGACCCAGTACTTC.

V usage is TRBV7-9 and J usage is TRBJ2-2; D remains ambiguous. Germline CDR1 is SEHNR and CDR2 is FQNEAQ (reference sequence). V lost 2 bases, J lost 3 bases, and 7 bases lay in between. The CDR3 runs 14 residues. The CDR3 is CASSLMGDTGELFF. Here the CDR3 DNA reads TGTGCCAGCAGCTTAATGGGTGACACCGGGGAGCTGTTTTTT.

The J gene is TRBJ2-7, the V gene TRBV28, with a tentative D call TRBD2 (6 bases). Per the germline V gene, CDR1 is MDHEN and CDR2 is SYDVKM. CDR3 length: 15 amino acids. V was clipped by 3 bases and J by 3 bases, with 15 bases between them. The DNA for the CDR3 is TGTGCCAGCAGTTTGTCATTTGGGGGGAGCTACGAGCAGTACTTC. Protein sequence: CASSLSFGGSYEQYF.

This clone was detected a few times. The same CDR3 is also encoded by other DNA sequences in this sample. V gene TRBV19 combines with J gene TRBJ1-5, with 10 positions matching TRBD1. This CDR3 contains 15 residues. Trimming took 4 bases from V and 5 from J; bases not matched to a gene: 5. Germline lookup yields CDR1 LNHDA and CDR2 SQIVND (reference sequence). Here the CDR3 reads CASSTWTGGDQPQHF. The CDR3 DNA reads as TGTGCCAGTAGTACCTGGACAGGGGGTGATCAGCCCCAGCATTTT.

The count of this clone is one. The chain joins TRBV5-6 to TRBJ2-1; TRBD1 agrees at 11 bases. CDR3 size: 17 residues. Unmatched junction bases numbered 10, after V lost 4 bases and J lost 4 bases. The germline gives CDR1 SGHDT, CDR2 YYEEEE. CDR3 DNA sequence: TGTGCCAGCAGCCCAACTCCGGGACAGGGGGAGTACAATGAGCAGTTCTTC. The encoded protein is CASSPTPGQGEYNEQFF.

This chain uses TRBV9 with TRBJ1-1; no clear D. The V end lost 2 bases, the J end lost 4 bases, and 6 bases lay between the germline ends. The CDR3 has 12 residues. The germline CDR1 and CDR2 sequences are SGDLS and YYNGEE. The CDR3 is CASSVSGTEAFF. The CDR3 DNA sequence: TGTGCCAGCAGCGTTAGCGGCACTGAAGCTTTCTTT.

The rearrangement links TRBV7-9 to TRBJ1-3, with no clear D. The CDR3 length is 11 residues. V dropped 5 bases and J dropped 4 bases, with 3 bases sitting between them. Germline-derived CDR1 and CDR2 are SEHNR and FQNEAQ (reference sequence). This chain's CDR3 is CASSPGNTIYF. CDR3 DNA: TGTGCCAGCAGCCCCGGAAACACCATATATTTT.

This clone was seen only a few times. The chain joins TRBV21-1 to TRBJ2-7; the D call TRBD2 from the table was never checked on the DNA. TRBV21-1 is noted as a pseudogene. This CDR3 is 18 amino acids long. In DNA, the CDR3 is TGTGCCAGCTGCAAATGGACTAGCGGGCACTGGGGCTCCTACGAGCAGTACTTC. Residues: CASCKWTSGHWGSYEQYF.

The rearrangement links TRBV6-4 to TRBJ2-2; D remains ambiguous. The CDR3 totals 14 residues. Trimming stripped 3 bases from V and 0 bases from J, with 5 bases between. CDR1 is MRHNA and CDR2 is SNTAGT in the germline V gene. CDR3 in amino acids: CASSEVANTGELFF. Written as DNA, the CDR3 is TGTGCCAGCAGTGAAGTGGCGAACACCGGGGAGCTGTTTTTT.

V gene TRBV28 combines with J gene TRBJ2-1, with TRBD1 as a possible D gene (6 bases). Trimming shortened V by 11 bases and J by 0 bases, and 17 bases separated the two germline ends. Germline lookup yields CDR1 MDHEN and CDR2 SYDVKM. The CDR3 extends over 15 amino acids. The CDR3 DNA follows: TGTGCCGGTCGAAAGGGGGTAAGCTCCTACAATGAGCAGTTCTTC. Translation: CAGRKGVSSYNEQFF.

This sequence joins TRBV6-1 and TRBJ1-5; D may be TRBD1 (5 bases). Trimming stripped 3 bases from V and 3 bases from J, with 12 bases between. The CDR3 is made up of 15 amino acids. Germline CDR1 is MNHNS and CDR2 is SASEGT. As DNA, the CDR3 is TGTGCCAGCAGTGAGGGCCAGGGAAACAATCAGCCCCAGCATTTT. This codes for CASSEGQGNNQPQHF.